This TCR beta chain was sequenced during a study of blood T cell repertoires in COVID-19. Whole-study context: Italy, Spain and the United States were the sources of the convalescent and acute COVID-19 samples. PBMCs, B-cell-depleted T cells, or T cells were the source of the cDNA or gDNA that made up the material.

Of note for this clone: Its ends do not fully match the called genes, so a read error is possible.

The CDR3 covers 15 residues. Germline CDR1 and CDR2: SSHAT and FNYEAQ (reference sequence). Per the original methods: It was from reference gene primer amplification that nucleated cell counts were estimated. The method was immunoSEQ multiplex PCR; TCRdb's version includes in-frame clones alone and lacks a portion of them. V, J and clone size were drawn from that table, and D and trimming were deduced from the DNA. The sample has 50,000 or so clones; approximately 79% are singletons. This TCR derives from a man in his 70s with acute or convalescent COVID-19. The gene calls are TRBV7-7 and TRBJ2-1; 9 bases agree with TRBD2. The material sequenced was peripheral blood. CDR3 in DNA: TGTGCTAGCAGCCTCCGCGGGGGGGTTTTGGATGAGCAGTTCTTC. Translated: CASSLRGGVLDEQFF.